Below are 30 T cell receptor beta chains sequenced from a single sample in a study of T-cell memory formation after mild COVID-19. MiXCR was run by TCRdb on the 5' RACE reads, yielding one entry per CDR3 protein. The profile covers about 100,000 distinct CDR3 sequences, with over 8.5% appearing a single time and more than 35% taken by the ten largest. The sequencing sample was made of PBMCs or a T cell subset sorted from them (not recorded which). The source of these receptors is a man between 18 and 29 years old who had mild COVID-19 (a few samples of this study predate the infection). Cell type and time point are not known.

This clonotype showed up just a few times. This chain uses TRBV6-2 or TRBV6-3 with TRBJ1-6; a weak D match, TRBD1 (6 bases). CDR3 length: 14 amino acids. Germline lookup yields CDR1 MNHEY and CDR2 SVGEGT. Trimming cost V 0 bases and J 9 bases, with 9 bases left between them. The CDR3 is CASSYSGAPSPLHF. The CDR3 DNA sequence: TGTGCCAGCAGTTACTCGGGGGCGCCTTCACCCCTCCACTTT.

Many counts were recorded for this clonotype. V usage is TRBV6-2 or TRBV6-3 and J usage is TRBJ1-5; 8 nucleotides match TRBD1. Trimming cost V 9 bases and J 4 bases; bases outside gene matches: 11. Germline V CDR1 and CDR2: MNHEY, SVGEGT. This CDR3 is 15 amino acids long. The CDR3 region has the DNA TGTGCCAGTCTCGGACAGGGCCGAGGTAATCAGCCCCAGCATTTT. This translates into CASLGQGRGNQPQHF.

This clonotype has ten or more counts. The rearrangement uses TRBV11-2 and TRBJ2-3; 9 bases are shared with TRBD2. CDR1 and CDR2 (germline): SGHAT, FQNNGV. The CDR3 covers 16 residues. V shed 2 bases, J shed 5 bases, and the junction held 8 bases outside the gene matches. DNA for the CDR3: TGTGCCAGCAGCTTATCGCGGGGGGGCGAGGTAGATACGCAGTATTTT. Its protein is CASSLSRGGEVDTQYF.

This clonotype was counted many times. The chain combines TRBV4-3 with TRBJ2-2; the D gene could be TRBD1 or TRBD2 (6 bases each). Germline assignment: CDR1 LGHNA and CDR2 YSLEER. CDR3 size: 17 residues. V was trimmed by 0 bases and J by 7 bases, leaving 18 bases between them. For the CDR3, the DNA is TGCGCCAGCAGCCAAGATAATTGGGGGGCAGCACACGGGGAGCTGTTTTTT. This codes for CASSQDNWGAAHGELFF.

The chain couples TRBV20-1 to TRBJ2-7; TRBD1 matches at 7 bases. CDR1 is DFQATT and CDR2 is SNEGSKA in the germline V gene (reference sequence). The CDR3 is 13 residues long. V lost 5 bases and J lost 7; bases outside the gene matches: 11. The chain's CDR3 is CSAVTTGSKEQYV. The CDR3 DNA reads as TGCAGTGCTGTCACGACAGGGTCTAAGGAGCAGTACGTC.

This clonotype was seen a few times. The chain combines TRBV7-9 with TRBJ2-1; D is ambiguous. V was pared by 5 bases and J by 6 bases, with 11 bases between. Germline loops: CDR1 SEHNR, CDR2 FQNEAQ (reference sequence). This CDR3 is built from 13 residues. The CDR3 reads CASSVLLGNEQFF. CDR3 sequence (DNA): TGTGCCAGCAGCGTTCTCTTGGGCAATGAGCAGTTCTTC.

The table lists this clonotype with many counts. The chain has TRBV6-2 or TRBV6-3 and TRBJ1-1; 8 bases line up with TRBD1. CDR3 size: 17 residues. Germline trimming cut 0 bases from V and 3 bases from J; bases unmatched to any gene: 9. The germline gives CDR1 MNHEY, CDR2 SVGEGT. The CDR3 DNA follows: TGTGCCAGCAGTTACTCGGCGGCGGGACAGGATTACACTGAAGCTTTCTTT. It encodes CASSYSAAGQDYTEAFF.

This clonotype came up many times. This sequence joins TRBV5-1 and TRBJ2-1; 9 nucleotides match TRBD2. J gave up 2 bases and V 3 bases, and 12 bases lay outside the gene matches. Germline-derived CDR1 and CDR2 are SGHRS and YFSETQ. The CDR3 has 18 amino acids. The CDR3 loop reads CASSSGGSGGFPYNEQFF. Here the CDR3 DNA reads TGCGCCAGCAGCTCGGGGGGTAGCGGGGGTTTCCCCTACAATGAGCAGTTCTTC.

The chain combines TRBV5-1 with TRBJ2-7; D might be TRBD1 or TRBD2, each matching 5 bases. Trimming pared 3 bases from V and 3 bases from J, leaving 25 bases between. The CDR3 covers 18 residues. Germline CDR1 is SGHRS and CDR2 is YFSETQ. The CDR3 DNA sequence: TGCGCCAGCAGCTGGACGGAGGCAGGGCCTGTTACTCACTACGAGCAGTACTTC. This sequence encodes CASSWTEAGPVTHYEQYF. Full variable domain (remainder filled in from reference TRBV5-1 and TRBJ2-7): KAGVTQTPRYLIKTRGQQVTLSCSPISGHRSVSWYQQTPGQGLQFLFEYFSETQRNKGNFPGRFSGRQFSNSRSEMNVSTLELGDSALYLCASSWTEAGPVTHYEQYFGPGTRLTVT.

This clonotype was detected a few times. The chain joins TRBV7-9 to TRBJ2-5; D ambiguous. CDR1 is SEHNR and CDR2 is FQNEAQ in the germline V gene (reference sequence). CDR3 length: 18 amino acids. Trimming left V 5 bases short and J 7 bases short, with 29 bases between. The CDR3 region is CASSARTLHDLPTGTQYF. The CDR3 bases are TGTGCCAGCAGCGCCCGTACACTACACGATTTACCGACGGGGACCCAGTACTTC.

This chain joins TRBV20-1 and TRBJ1-1; no clear D gene. Trimming took off 6 bases at V and 0 bases at J, with 20 bases between the two ends. In germline, CDR1 is DFQATT, CDR2 SNEGSKA (reference sequence). CDR3 length: 16 residues. CDR3 nucleotide sequence: TGCAGTGCGCTTCTTTCCGGGCCCGTACTGAACACTGAAGCTTTCTTT. Its protein is CSALLSGPVLNTEAFF.

The chain couples TRBV12-3 or TRBV12-4 to TRBJ1-4; a possible D gene is TRBD1 (5 bases). The CDR3 sequence is 15 residues long. V lost 6 bases and J 7 bases, leaving 18 bases between the germline ends. CDR3 sequence reads: CASRSSGGAGEKLFF. CDR3 bases: TGTGCCAGCAGATCCTCAGGAGGGGCGGGTGAAAAACTGTTTTTT.

There are many counts of this clonotype. The V and J genes are TRBV3-2 and TRBJ2-7; the table calls TRBD1, which could not be checked here. TRBV3-2 constitutes a pseudogene. The CDR3 runs to 22 residues. The CDR3 sequence: CASSQDSGIIDRCSPTSYEQYF. The CDR3 region has the DNA TGTGCCAGCAGCCAAGATTCTGGTATCATCGACAGGTGTTCTCCTACGTCCTACGAGCAGTACTTC.

The chain links TRBV3-1 to TRBJ2-2, with a possible D match to TRBD1 (5 bases). Trimming removed 1 base at V and 2 bases at J, with 8 bases between. Per the germline V gene, CDR1 is LGHDT and CDR2 is YNNKEL (reference sequence). The CDR3 loop spans 15 amino acids. This chain's CDR3 is CASSQVGANTGELFF. The CDR3 region has the DNA TGTGCCAGCAGCCAAGTAGGGGCAAACACCGGGGAGCTGTTTTTT.

The genes are TRBV6-2 or TRBV6-3 and TRBJ1-2, with D uncertain. Per germline, CDR1 MNHEY and CDR2 SVGEGT. The CDR3 spans 11 residues. Trimming removed 2 bases at V and 5 bases at J, with 3 bases between. CDR3 in amino acids: CASSYGYGYTF. CDR3 bases: TGTGCCAGCAGTTACGGATATGGCTACACCTTC.

This clonotype was seen only a few times. The rearrangement uses TRBV11-2 and TRBJ2-3; TRBD2 matches 15 bases. The length of the CDR3 is 19 residues. Germline values: CDR1 SGHAT, CDR2 FQNNGV. Trimming cost V 5 bases and J 0 bases; bases outside gene matches: 9. The CDR3 sequence is CASSPGGLAGGPSTDTQYF. CDR3 coding DNA: TGTGCCAGCAGCCCAGGCGGACTAGCGGGGGGGCCGAGCACAGATACGCAGTATTTT.

This clonotype appeared a few times. The chain recombines TRBV14 with TRBJ2-3; TRBD1 is a possible D gene (6 bases). This CDR3 spans 16 amino acids. The ends were cut back, 1 base at V and 1 base at J, with 12 bases in the middle. CDR1 and CDR2 (germline): SGHDN, FVKESK. Here the CDR3 reads CASSQVQGFGTDTQYF. DNA for the CDR3: TGTGCCAGCAGCCAAGTTCAGGGGTTTGGCACAGATACGCAGTATTTT.

This clonotype was found a few times. The chain couples TRBV20-1 to TRBJ2-1; D ambiguous. V was shortened by 0 bases and J by 8 bases, with 14 bases between the two germline ends. This CDR3 has 14 residues. Germline CDR1 reads DFQATT; CDR2 reads SNEGSKA (reference sequence). The CDR3: CSARDPLGGDEQFF. CDR3 coding DNA: TGCAGTGCTAGAGACCCCCTGGGTGGCGATGAGCAGTTCTTC.

DNA for the CDR3: TGTGCCGGTCGGCTAGCGGGATCCACAGATACGCAGTATTTT. Protein: CAGRLAGSTDTQYF. V usage is TRBV7-2 and J usage is TRBJ2-3; 9 bases agree with TRBD2. The CDR3 consists of 14 residues. J gave up 2 bases and V 11 bases, and 8 bases lay outside the gene matches. The germline V gene encodes CDR1 SGHTA and CDR2 FQGNSA.

The V call is TRBV7-2, the J call TRBJ2-1, with no clear D. The germline V gene encodes CDR1 SGHTA and CDR2 FQGNSA. The CDR3 loop spans 11 amino acids. Trimming left V 2 bases short and J 10 bases short, with 6 bases between. For the CDR3, the DNA is TGTGCCAGCAGCTTACTAACGGAGCAGTTCTTC. This sequence encodes CASSLLTEQFF.

The table lists this clonotype with a count of one. This chain joins TRBV9 and TRBJ2-3; D tentatively reads TRBD1 or TRBD2 (6 bases each). The V end was cut by 0 bases, the J end by 0 bases, with 11 bases between. Germline V gene lookup returns CDR1 SGDLS and CDR2 YYNGEE. CDR3 size: 16 residues. Here the CDR3 DNA reads TGTGCCAGCAGCGTAGTAGGAGGGGGAAGCACAGATACGCAGTATTTT. This encodes CASSVVGGGSTDTQYF.

V and J are TRBV9 and TRBJ2-6; D unclear. Germline V gives CDR1 SGDLS, CDR2 YYNGEE. Trimming shortened V by 7 bases and J by 2 bases, and 4 bases separated the two germline ends. This CDR3 spans 12 amino acids. The CDR3 sequence is CASATGANVLTF. In nucleotides, the CDR3 is TGTGCCAGCGCCACTGGGGCCAACGTCCTGACTTTC.

The chain employs TRBV6-5 and TRBJ1-1, with D uncertain. From germline, CDR1 is MNHEY and CDR2 SVGAGI. The CDR3 is 13 residues long. Between the trimmed V and J ends, which lost 2 bases and 3 bases, there was a span of 7 bases. The CDR3 reads CASSYRVYTEAFF. CDR3 DNA sequence: TGTGCCAGCAGTTACAGGGTTTACACTGAAGCTTTCTTT.

This clonotype was picked up many times. The chain has TRBV11-2 and TRBJ2-5, with D possibly TRBD2 on 6 matching bases. Trimming pared 7 bases from V and 5 bases from J, leaving 17 bases between. The germline gives CDR1 SGHAT, CDR2 FQNNGV. There are 14 residues in the CDR3. DNA for the CDR3: TGTGCCAGCACCCCCCGGGGGTCGGGCGAGACCCAGTACTTC. This translates into CASTPRGSGETQYF.

This clonotype has at least ten counts. The genes are TRBV29-1 and TRBJ2-1; D might be TRBD2 (5 bases). V lost 6 bases and J lost 6, with 12 bases in between. The germline gives CDR1 SQVTM, CDR2 ANQGSEA. The CDR3 sequence is 12 residues long. The DNA for the CDR3 is TGCAGCGTCCTAACTAGGCTCAATGAGCAGTTCTTC. Translated: CSVLTRLNEQFF.

This clonotype occurred a few times. The chain links TRBV27 to TRBJ1-2, with 8 bases aligning to TRBD1. The CDR3 is 14 amino acids. V gave up 3 bases and J gave up 6 bases; unmatched junction bases: 6. Germline V gene sequence: CDR1 MNHEY, CDR2 SMNVEV (reference sequence). Here the CDR3 reads CASSFGTGVHGYTF. The CDR3 DNA follows: TGTGCCAGCAGTTTCGGGACAGGTGTACATGGCTACACCTTC.

This clonotype was observed a few times. The V call is TRBV12-3 or TRBV12-4, the J call TRBJ1-1, with D possibly matching TRBD1 (5 bases). V dropped 3 bases and J dropped 6 bases, with 14 bases sitting between them. CDR3 length equals 14 residues. DNA for the CDR3: TGTGCCAGCAGTTTCTTGGGGGGAGGAGCTGAAGCTTTCTTT. As protein: CASSFLGGGAEAFF.

This clonotype was observed many times. V gene TRBV4-3 combines with J gene TRBJ2-2; 7 bases are shared with TRBD1. The CDR3 consists of 17 residues. Germline assignment: CDR1 LGHNA and CDR2 YSLEER. Trimming cost V 0 bases and J 6 bases; bases outside gene matches: 10. CDR3 loop: CASSQDPAGGLAGELFF. The CDR3 coding sequence is TGCGCCAGCAGCCAAGATCCCGCAGGGGGTCTTGCCGGGGAGCTGTTTTTT.

The V gene is TRBV7-9, the J gene TRBJ1-4, with D possibly TRBD1 on 6 matching bases. Trimming removed 2 bases from V and 0 bases from J, with 10 bases in between. CDR1 is SEHNR, CDR2 FQNEAQ, per germline (reference sequence). The length of the CDR3 is 16 residues. CDR3 residues: CASSLSWTATNEKLFF. The DNA for the CDR3 is TGTGCCAGCAGCTTAAGCTGGACAGCAACTAATGAAAAACTGTTTTTT.

This clonotype was observed a few times. This rearrangement joins TRBV7-2 to TRBJ2-7; perhaps TRBD1 as D (6 bases). V gave up 4 bases and J gave up 2 bases, with 12 bases separating them. The CDR3 runs 14 residues. The germline V gene encodes CDR1 SGHTA and CDR2 FQGNSA. CDR3 sequence reads: CASSYWDTPYEQYF. CDR3 sequence (DNA): TGTGCCAGCAGCTACTGGGACACCCCCTACGAGCAGTACTTC. Complete variable domain (other parts from reference TRBV7-2 and TRBJ2-7): GAGVSQSPSNKVTEKGKDVELRCDPISGHTALYWYRQSLGQGLEFLIYFQGNSAPDKSGLPSDRFSAERTGGSVSTLTIQRTQQEDSAVYLCASSYWDTPYEQYFGPGTRLTVT.